The source of this TCR beta chain is a study of blood T cells in healthy people across ages. It was ten milliliters of peripheral blood that were drawn from each donor. RNA extraction gave at least 5 micrograms of total RNA per sample. Combining a sample-barcoded 5' primer with a J-beta primer mix, a second PCR ran for roughly 6 to 12 cycles. TCRdb called the 5' RACE reads again in MiXCR, with one record for every CDR3 protein. Found here are hundreds of thousands of distinct CDR3 sequences, approximately 49% of them singletons; the top ten hold 30% to 35%. Sequenced input: blood. This receptor was taken from a woman aged 55-70 years in good health.

The chain's CDR3 is CSAREYSGGYTEAFF. CDR3 sequence (DNA): TGCAGTGCTAGAGAGTACTCAGGAGGGTACACTGAAGCTTTCTTT. This chain uses TRBV20-1 with TRBJ1-1; no clear D. CDR3 length equals 15 residues. CDR1 and CDR2 from the germline V gene are DFQATT and SNEGSKA (reference sequence). With 0 bases removed from V and 3 bases from J, the gap between germline ends came to 14 bases.